Each of the 21 T cell receptor beta chains below was sequenced from the same sample in a study of blood T cell repertoires in COVID-19. Libraries were prepared by immunoSEQ multiplex PCR; TCRdb keeps only in-frame clonotypes and omits some of them. Of over 150,000 clones listed, 80% to 90% are singletons. Material for sequencing was peripheral blood. The receptors originated from a woman aged 55-75 years who had recovered from COVID-19.

This chain links TRBV9 with TRBJ2-6; a possible D gene is TRBD2 (5 bases). Trimming shortened V by 1 base and J by 0 bases, and 17 bases separated the two germline ends. CDR1 SGDLS and CDR2 YYNGEE come from the germline V gene. The CDR3 consists of 19 residues. The CDR3, as DNA: TGTGCCAGCAGCGTAATCGGGGTGAGCGTAGACTCTGGGGCCAACGTCCTGACTTTC. The encoded protein is CASSVIGVSVDSGANVLTF.

This clone came up a few times. The chain has TRBV11-2 and TRBJ2-1; 9 bases align to TRBD2. Unmatched junction bases numbered 14, after V lost 5 bases and J lost 9 bases. Germline V gives CDR1 SGHAT, CDR2 FQNNGV. This CDR3 is built from 16 residues. The DNA of the CDR3 is TGTGCCAGCAGCCCCCAGGCCGCGGGGGGGCTCGGTGAGCAGTTCTTC. Its protein product is CASSPQAAGGLGEQFF.

This clone was counted a few times. V and J are TRBV4-3 and TRBJ1-1; D ambiguous. CDR3 length equals 19 residues. V was cut by 0 bases and J by 1 base, with 21 bases left in between. Per the germline V gene, CDR1 is LGHNA and CDR2 is YSLEER. CDR3 nucleotides: TGCGCCAGCAGCCAAGATCCCTGGAGATTCAGAGTTGCGAACACTGAAGCTTTCTTT. The encoded protein is CASSQDPWRFRVANTEAFF.

The V gene is TRBV2, the J gene TRBJ1-2, with unresolved D. The V gene lost 2 bases and the J gene lost 4 bases, with 8 bases spanning the gap. This CDR3 spans 13 amino acids. CDR1 is SNHLY, CDR2 FYNNEI, per germline. CDR3 bases: TGTGCCAGCAGTGAATCTAAGCCCTATGGCTACACCTTC. It yields the protein CASSESKPYGYTF.

V gene TRBV7-2 combines with J gene TRBJ2-5, with a tentative D call TRBD1 (6 bases). From germline, CDR1 is SGHTA and CDR2 FQGNSA. Trimming took 2 bases from V and 2 from J, leaving 12 bases between them. The CDR3 extends over 15 amino acids. The CDR3 reads CASSLFAGVQETQYF. The CDR3 DNA reads as TGTGCCAGCAGCTTATTCGCAGGGGTACAAGAGACCCAGTACTTC.

This clone turned up a few times. The CDR3 loop reads CASSQGRGGTVLGTEAFF. CDR3 nucleotide sequence: TGTGCCAGCAGCCAAGGGCGCGGGGGTACAGTCCTAGGCACTGAAGCTTTCTTT. This chain links TRBV4-2 with TRBJ1-1, with D tentatively TRBD1 (5 bases). The length of the CDR3 is 18 residues. V shed 1 base and J shed 4 bases, with 22 bases lying between them. Looked up from germline, CDR1 is LGHNA and CDR2 is YNFKEQ.

J is TRBJ1-1 and V is TRBV5-5, with D unclear. CDR1 is SGHKS and CDR2 is YYEKEE in the germline V gene (reference sequence). V lost 2 bases, J lost 1 base, and 9 bases lay in between. The length of the CDR3 is 14 residues. The DNA of the CDR3 is TGTGCCAGCAGCTTTTTAGGGAGGAACACTGAAGCTTTCTTT. The encoded protein is CASSFLGRNTEAFF.

V usage is TRBV7-3 and J usage is TRBJ2-7; possible D gene TRBD1, 5 bases. This CDR3 is built from 17 residues. Per germline, CDR1 SGHTA and CDR2 FQGTGA. Trimming cost V 0 bases and J 0 bases, with 15 bases left between them. The CDR3 reads CASSLTGVNAGSYEQYF. In DNA, the CDR3 is TGTGCCAGCAGCTTAACAGGGGTGAACGCTGGCTCCTACGAGCAGTACTTC.

CDR3 sequence: CASTGAGFGETQYF. CDR3 DNA: TGTGCCAGCACTGGGGCGGGGTTCGGAGAGACCCAGTACTTC. The chain uses TRBV28 and TRBJ2-5; a weak D match, TRBD2 (6 bases). Germline V lookup: CDR1 MDHEN, CDR2 SYDVKM. Deletions cut 7 bases from V and 4 bases from J, with 16 bases between. The CDR3 is 14 residues long.

The chain recombines TRBV4-1 with TRBJ2-1, with TRBD2 matching 13 bases. The CDR3 is 15 amino acids. J was trimmed by 8 bases and V by 3 bases; bases with no gene match: 4. Germline V gene data show CDR1 as MGHRA and CDR2 as YSYEKL. CDR3: CASSHTSGGAHEQFF. CDR3 sequence (DNA): TGCGCCAGCAGCCACACTAGCGGGGGGGCCCATGAGCAGTTCTTC.

The chain joins TRBV12-3 or TRBV12-4 to TRBJ2-1, with 8 bases that match TRBD1. The V gene end was trimmed by 5 bases and the J gene end by 9 bases; junction bases not matched to a gene: 6. The CDR3 has 13 residues. As DNA, the CDR3 is TGTGCCAGCAGTCAAAACGACAGGGGTGAGCAGTTCTTC. Translating gives CASSQNDRGEQFF.

The CDR3 nucleotides are TGTGCCAGCAGCCCGCGGACTAGCGGGGCCAATGAGCAGTTCTTC. The encoded protein is CASSPRTSGANEQFF. V is TRBV3-1 (or the pseudogene TRBV3-2) and J is TRBJ2-1; 12 bases fit TRBD2. From germline, CDR1 is LGHDT and CDR2 YNNKEL (reference sequence). Unmatched junction bases numbered 4, after V lost 4 bases and J lost 6 bases. The CDR3 spans 15 residues.

V usage is TRBV18 and J usage is TRBJ1-1, with TRBD1 matching 8 bases. The trim removed 3 bases at V and 1 base at J, leaving 4 bases unmatched. The germline gives CDR1 KGHSH, CDR2 LQKENI. The CDR3 has 15 residues. The CDR3 region has the DNA TGTGCCAGCTCACCCAGTACAGGGGGGAACACTGAAGCTTTCTTT. This encodes CASSPSTGGNTEAFF.

J is TRBJ1-2 and V is TRBV6-5; 8 bases map to TRBD1. Unmatched junction bases numbered 4, after V lost 6 bases and J lost 4 bases. Germline lookup yields CDR1 MNHEY and CDR2 SVGAGI. The CDR3 extends over 13 amino acids. The DNA of the CDR3 is TGTGCCAGCAGGGGTGACAGGGGCTATGGCTACACCTTC. Translation: CASRGDRGYGYTF.

This sequence joins TRBV30 and TRBJ1-6, with TRBD1 matching over 7 bases. V shed 1 base, J shed 6 bases, and the junction held 3 bases outside the gene matches. The germline CDR1 and CDR2 sequences are GTSNPN and SVGIG (reference sequence). There are 14 residues in the CDR3. The CDR3 loop reads CAWSAQGINSPLHF. CDR3 bases: TGTGCCTGGAGTGCACAGGGGATTAATTCACCCCTCCACTTT.

The genes are TRBV11-3 and TRBJ2-3; 11 bases line up with TRBD2. The CDR3 runs 17 residues. Looked up from germline, CDR1 is SGHNT and CDR2 is YENEEA. V shed 1 base and J 4 bases; nucleotides not matched to a gene: 7. CDR3 residues: CASSLGVLAGASDTQYF. CDR3 bases: TGTGCCAGCAGCTTAGGCGTACTAGCGGGGGCATCAGATACGCAGTATTTT.

CDR3 residues: CASSLQGTVPYEQYF. In DNA form, the CDR3 reads TGTGCCAGCAGTCTCCAAGGGACAGTTCCCTACGAGCAGTACTTC. This chain links TRBV27 with TRBJ2-7; 7 bases agree with TRBD1. This CDR3 is built from 15 residues. The V and J ends lost 5 bases and 2 bases, in that order; junction bases with no gene match: 9. Germline lookup yields CDR1 MNHEY and CDR2 SMNVEV (reference sequence).

This clone was seen more than once but under ten times. CDR3 sequence: CASQSTGGSNYGYTF. CDR3 coding DNA: TGTGCCAGCCAATCGACAGGGGGCTCAAACTATGGCTACACCTTC. The J gene is TRBJ1-2, the V gene TRBV28; 10 bases agree with TRBD1. The trim removed 8 bases at V and 2 bases at J, leaving 8 bases unmatched. CDR3 length: 15 amino acids. Looked up from germline, CDR1 is MDHEN and CDR2 is SYDVKM.

The chain recombines TRBV28 with TRBJ1-5; perhaps TRBD1 as D (6 bases). CDR1 and CDR2 (germline): MDHEN, SYDVKM. The CDR3 sequence is 15 residues long. With 5 bases removed from V and 6 bases from J, the gap between germline ends came to 17 bases. CDR3 loop: CASSPRQGFTQPQHF. Written as DNA, the CDR3 is TGTGCCAGCAGTCCTCGGCAGGGGTTCACTCAGCCCCAGCATTTT.

The V and J genes are TRBV19 and TRBJ2-3, with 9 bases aligning to TRBD1. CDR3 length: 16 amino acids. V dropped 5 bases and J dropped 4; count of bases not matched to a gene: 10. The germline gives CDR1 LNHDA, CDR2 SQIVND (reference sequence). CDR3 region: CASSRQGVGVADTQYF. The CDR3 bases are TGTGCCAGTAGTCGACAGGGGGTTGGGGTAGCAGATACGCAGTATTTT.

A few counts support this clone. J is TRBJ2-5 and V is TRBV7-9, with 7 bases identical to TRBD2. CDR1 and CDR2 from the germline V gene are SEHNR and FQNEAQ (reference sequence). The CDR3 consists of 15 residues. V dropped 6 bases and J dropped 1; count of bases not matched to a gene: 8. CDR3 in amino acids: CASRESGTTQETQYF. CDR3 bases: TGTGCCAGCAGGGAATCCGGGACTACCCAAGAGACCCAGTACTTC. Filled out from reference TRBV7-9 and TRBJ2-5, the complete variable domain reads DTGVSQNPRHKITKRGQNVTFRCDPISEHNRLYWYRQTLGQGPEFLTYFQNEAQLEKSRLLSDRFSAERPKGSFSTLEIQRTEQGDSAMYLCASRESGTTQETQYFGPGTRLLVL.